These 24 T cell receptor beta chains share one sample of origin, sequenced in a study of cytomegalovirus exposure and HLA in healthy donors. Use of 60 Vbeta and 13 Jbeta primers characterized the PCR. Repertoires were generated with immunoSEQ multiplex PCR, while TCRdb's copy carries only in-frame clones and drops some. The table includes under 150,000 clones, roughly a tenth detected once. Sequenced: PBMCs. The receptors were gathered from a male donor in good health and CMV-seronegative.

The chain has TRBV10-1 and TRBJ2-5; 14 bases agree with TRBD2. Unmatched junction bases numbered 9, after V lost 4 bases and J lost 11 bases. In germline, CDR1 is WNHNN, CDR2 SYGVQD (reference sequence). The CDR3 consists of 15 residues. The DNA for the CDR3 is TGCGCCAGCAGTGGGCCGGGACTAGCGGGAGTGGAGCAGTACTTC. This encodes CASSGPGLAGVEQYF.

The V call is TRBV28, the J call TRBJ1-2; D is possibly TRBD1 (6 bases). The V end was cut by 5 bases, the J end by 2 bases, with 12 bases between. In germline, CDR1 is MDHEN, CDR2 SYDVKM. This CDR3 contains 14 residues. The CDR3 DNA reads TGTGCCAGCAGTCTAGACAGGCAGAACTATGGCTACACCTTC. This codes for CASSLDRQNYGYTF.

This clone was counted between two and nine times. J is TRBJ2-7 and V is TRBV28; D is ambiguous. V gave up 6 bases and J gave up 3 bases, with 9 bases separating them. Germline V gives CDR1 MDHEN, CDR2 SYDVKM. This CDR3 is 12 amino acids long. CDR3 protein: CASRNSYYEQYF. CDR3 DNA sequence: TGTGCCAGCAGAAACTCCTACTACGAGCAGTACTTC.

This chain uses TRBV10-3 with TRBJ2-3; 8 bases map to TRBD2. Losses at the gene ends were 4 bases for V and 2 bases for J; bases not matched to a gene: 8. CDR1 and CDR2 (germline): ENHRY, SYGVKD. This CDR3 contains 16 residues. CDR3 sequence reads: CAISAPGLGDTDTQYF. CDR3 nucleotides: TGTGCCATCAGTGCGCCGGGACTAGGCGACACAGATACGCAGTATTTT.

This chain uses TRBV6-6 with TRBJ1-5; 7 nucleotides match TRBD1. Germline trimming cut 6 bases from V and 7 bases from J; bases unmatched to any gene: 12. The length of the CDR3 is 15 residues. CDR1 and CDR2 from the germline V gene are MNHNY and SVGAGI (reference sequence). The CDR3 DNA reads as TGTGCCAGCAGCCCTACAGGGGAAGGGGGACAGCCCCAGCATTTT. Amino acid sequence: CASSPTGEGGQPQHF.

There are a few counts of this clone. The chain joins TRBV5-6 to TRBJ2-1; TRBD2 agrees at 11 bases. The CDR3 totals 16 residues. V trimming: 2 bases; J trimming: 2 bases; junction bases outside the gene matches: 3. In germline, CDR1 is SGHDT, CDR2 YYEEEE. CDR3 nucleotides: TGTGCCAGCAGCTTCCCGGGACTAGCGGCCTACAATGAGCAGTTCTTC. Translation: CASSFPGLAAYNEQFF.

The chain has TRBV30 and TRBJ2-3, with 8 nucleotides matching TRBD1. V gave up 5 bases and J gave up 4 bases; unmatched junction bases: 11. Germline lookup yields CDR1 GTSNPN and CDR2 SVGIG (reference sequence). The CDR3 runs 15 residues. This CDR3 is CAWYLRQGRPDTQYF. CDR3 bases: TGTGCCTGGTACCTCCGACAGGGGCGCCCAGATACGCAGTATTTT.

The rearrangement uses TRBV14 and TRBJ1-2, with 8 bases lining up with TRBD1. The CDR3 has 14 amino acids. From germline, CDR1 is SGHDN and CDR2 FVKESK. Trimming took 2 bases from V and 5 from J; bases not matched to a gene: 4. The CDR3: CASSQSRGLYGYTF. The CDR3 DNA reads TGTGCCAGCAGCCAATCCAGGGGGCTTTATGGCTACACCTTC.

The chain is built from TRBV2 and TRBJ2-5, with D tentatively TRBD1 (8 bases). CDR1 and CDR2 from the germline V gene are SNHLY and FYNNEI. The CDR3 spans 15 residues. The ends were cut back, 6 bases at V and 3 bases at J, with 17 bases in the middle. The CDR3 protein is CASRHRGGSEETQYF. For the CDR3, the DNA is TGTGCCAGCAGACACAGGGGGGGGAGCGAAGAGACCCAGTACTTC.

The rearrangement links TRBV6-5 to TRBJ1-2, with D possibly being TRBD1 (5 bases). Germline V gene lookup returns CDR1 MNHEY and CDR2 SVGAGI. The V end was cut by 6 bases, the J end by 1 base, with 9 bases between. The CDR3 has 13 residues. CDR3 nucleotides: TGTGCCAGCAGCCCCGACAGTAACTATGGCTACACCTTC. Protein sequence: CASSPDSNYGYTF.

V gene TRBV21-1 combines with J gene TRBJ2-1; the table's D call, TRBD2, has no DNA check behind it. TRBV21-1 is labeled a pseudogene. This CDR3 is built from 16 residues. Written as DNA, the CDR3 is TGTGCCAGCAGCAAAGTGGCGGGGGGGCCCTACAATGAGCAGTTCTTC. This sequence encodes CASSKVAGGPYNEQFF.

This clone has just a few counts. The DNA of the CDR3 is TGTGCCAGCAGTGAAGCGCTAGGGGGCGATGAGCAGTTCTTC. Translation: CASSEALGGDEQFF. V gene TRBV2 combines with J gene TRBJ2-1, with TRBD1 matching over 7 bases. CDR3 length: 14 residues. The germline V gene has CDR1 SNHLY and CDR2 FYNNEI. V was pared by 0 bases and J by 8 bases, with 4 bases of the junction left unmatched. Based on the CDR3 plus reference TRBV2 and TRBJ2-1, the full variable domain is EPEVTQTPSHQVTQMGQEVILRCVPISNHLYFYWYRQILGQKVEFLVSFYNNEISEKSEIFDDQFSVERPDGSNFTLKIRSTKLEDSAMYFCASSEALGGDEQFFGPGTRLTVL.

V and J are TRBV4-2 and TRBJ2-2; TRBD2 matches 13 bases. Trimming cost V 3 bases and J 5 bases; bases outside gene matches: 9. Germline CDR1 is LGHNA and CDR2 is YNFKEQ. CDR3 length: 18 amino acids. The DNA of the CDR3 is TGTGCCAGCAGCCATGTACTAGCGGGGGGGCTCGGTACCGGGGAGCTGTTTTTT. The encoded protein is CASSHVLAGGLGTGELFF.

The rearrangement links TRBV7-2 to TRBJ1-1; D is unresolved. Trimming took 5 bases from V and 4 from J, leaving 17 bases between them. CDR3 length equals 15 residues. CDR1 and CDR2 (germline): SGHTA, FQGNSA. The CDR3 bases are TGTGCCAGCAGCCCTCCGGGGAGTAAGAGCACTGAAGCTTTCTTT. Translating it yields CASSPPGSKSTEAFF. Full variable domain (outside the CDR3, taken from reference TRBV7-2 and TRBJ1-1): GAGVSQSPSNKVTEKGKDVELRCDPISGHTALYWYRQSLGQGLEFLIYFQGNSAPDKSGLPSDRFSAERTGGSVSTLTIQRTQQEDSAVYLCASSPPGSKSTEAFFGQGTRLTVV.

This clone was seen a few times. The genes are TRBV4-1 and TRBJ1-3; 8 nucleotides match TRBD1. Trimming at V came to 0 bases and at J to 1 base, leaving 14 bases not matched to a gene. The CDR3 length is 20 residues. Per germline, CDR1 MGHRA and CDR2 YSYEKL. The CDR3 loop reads CASSQDKVAGGWLSGNTIYF. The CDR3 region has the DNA TGCGCCAGCAGCCAAGATAAGGTGGCAGGGGGCTGGCTATCTGGAAACACCATATATTTT.

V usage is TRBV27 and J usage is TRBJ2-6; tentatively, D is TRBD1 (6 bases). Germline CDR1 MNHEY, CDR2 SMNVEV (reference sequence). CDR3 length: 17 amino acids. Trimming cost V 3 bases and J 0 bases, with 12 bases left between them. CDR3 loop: CASSFLGQPSGANVLTF. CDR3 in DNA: TGTGCCAGCAGTTTCCTCGGACAGCCCTCTGGGGCCAACGTCCTGACTTTC.

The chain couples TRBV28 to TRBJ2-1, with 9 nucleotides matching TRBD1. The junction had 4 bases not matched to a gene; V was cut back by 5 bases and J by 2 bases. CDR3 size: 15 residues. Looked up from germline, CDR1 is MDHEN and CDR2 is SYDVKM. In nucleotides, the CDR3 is TGTGCCAGCAGTGATCGGGACAGGGCCTACAATGAGCAGTTCTTC. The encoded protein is CASSDRDRAYNEQFF. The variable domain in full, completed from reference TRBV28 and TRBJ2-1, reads DVKVTQSSRYLVKRTGEKVFLECVQDMDHENMFWYRQDPGLGLRLIYFSYDVKMKEKGDIPEGYSVSREKKERFSLILESASTNQTSMYLCASSDRDRAYNEQFFGPGTRLTVL.

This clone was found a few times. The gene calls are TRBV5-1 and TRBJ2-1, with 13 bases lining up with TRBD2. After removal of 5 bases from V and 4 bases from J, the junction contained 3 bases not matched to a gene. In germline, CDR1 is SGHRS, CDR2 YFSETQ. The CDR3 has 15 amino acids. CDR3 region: CASRLAGGDYNEQFF. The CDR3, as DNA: TGCGCCAGCAGACTAGCGGGAGGGGATTACAATGAGCAGTTCTTC.

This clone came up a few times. The DNA of the CDR3 is TGTGCAACAGCAATAGGCCCAGGGTCGTACGAGCAGTACTTC. As protein: CATAIGPGSYEQYF. This sequence joins TRBV2 and TRBJ2-7; D is possibly TRBD1 (5 bases). Germline values: CDR1 SNHLY, CDR2 FYNNEI. The CDR3 is made up of 14 amino acids.

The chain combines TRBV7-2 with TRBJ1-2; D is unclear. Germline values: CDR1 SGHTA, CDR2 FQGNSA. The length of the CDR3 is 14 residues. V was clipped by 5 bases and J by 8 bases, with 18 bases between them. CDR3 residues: CASSERAPGRGYTF. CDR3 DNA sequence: TGTGCCAGCAGCGAGCGGGCTCCCGGCAGAGGCTACACCTTC.

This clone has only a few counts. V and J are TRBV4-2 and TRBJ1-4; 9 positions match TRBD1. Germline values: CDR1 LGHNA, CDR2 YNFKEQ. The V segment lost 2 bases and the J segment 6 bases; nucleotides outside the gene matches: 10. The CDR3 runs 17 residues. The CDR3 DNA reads TGTGCCAGCAGCCAACATCTGATCCGGGACAGGGATGAAAAACTGTTTTTT. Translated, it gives CASSQHLIRDRDEKLFF.

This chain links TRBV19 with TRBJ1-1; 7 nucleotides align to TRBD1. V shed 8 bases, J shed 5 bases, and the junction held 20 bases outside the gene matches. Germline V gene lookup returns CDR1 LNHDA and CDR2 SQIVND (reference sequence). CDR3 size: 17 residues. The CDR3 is CASADREFAPGGTEAFF. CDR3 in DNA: TGTGCCAGTGCCGACAGGGAGTTCGCCCCGGGTGGAACTGAAGCTTTCTTT.

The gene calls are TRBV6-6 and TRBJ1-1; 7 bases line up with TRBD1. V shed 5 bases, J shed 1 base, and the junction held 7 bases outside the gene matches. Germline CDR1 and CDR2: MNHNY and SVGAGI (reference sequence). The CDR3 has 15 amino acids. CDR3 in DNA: TGTGCCAGCAGTCCATGGGACAGACCGAACACTGAAGCTTTCTTT. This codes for CASSPWDRPNTEAFF.

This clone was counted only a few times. CDR3 residues: CASSPDRGGTEAFF. The CDR3 bases are TGTGCCAGCAGCCCGGACAGGGGGGGCACTGAAGCTTTCTTT. The rearrangement joins TRBV5-4 to TRBJ1-1; 10 bases are shared with TRBD1. J lost 4 bases, V lost 4 bases, and 4 bases had no gene match. CDR3 length equals 14 residues. Germline CDR1 and CDR2: SGHNT and YYREEE (reference sequence).